One TCR beta chain is described in this entry. Other autoimmune diseases, uncontrolled infections, pregnancy or lactation led to the exclusion of patients. Germline CDR1 is SEHNR and CDR2 is FQNEAQ (reference sequence). CDR3 size: 12 residues. The ends were cut back, 1 base at V and 5 bases at J, with 3 bases in the middle. This specimen comes from a study of Graves' ophthalmopathy and Graves' hyperthyroidism. About the study: Peripheral blood (taken before any treatment) was collected at initial diagnosis.

Scientists amplified the TCR beta CDR3 regions from RNA transcripts. HTBI-primed RT-PCR formed the first round, and a multiplex PCR formed the second. Via MiXCR, TCRdb re-called the multiplex PCR reads, giving one row per CDR3 protein. Among under 60,000 distinct CDR3 sequences listed, roughly half were seen once. This chain links TRBV7-9 with TRBJ2-1, with D hard to call. Sequenced sample: peripheral blood. This sequence was found in an adult woman with Graves' ophthalmopathy. In DNA, the CDR3 is TGTGCCAGCAGCTTAGGGCACAATGAGCAGTTCTTC. As protein: CASSLGHNEQFF.